These T cell receptor beta chains were read from a single sample in a study of blood T cell repertoires in COVID-19. The assay was immunoSEQ multiplex PCR, and TCRdb's table has in-frame clones only and misses some. Of 150,000 to 200,000 clones in the sample, about 90% are singletons; the top ten hold 0.7% to 0.8%. The sequenced sample was peripheral blood. The source is an older woman with acute or convalescent COVID-19. Each CDR3 is given without its conserved first and last residue. Each record gives: CDR3 protein, V gene, J gene.

ASSLVGQGAEAF	TRBV5-1	TRBJ1-1
ASSTRQGQNQPQH	TRBV19	TRBJ1-5
ASSPGQTGELF	TRBV11-3	TRBJ2-2
ASSPPNSGEETQY	TRBV7-9	TRBJ2-5
ASNRDYSNQPQH	TRBV6-5	TRBJ1-5
ASSLAENTEAF	TRBV5-1	TRBJ1-1
ASSLGWGRGNQPQH	TRBV28	TRBJ1-5
ASRDTGGMRYNEQF	TRBV28	TRBJ2-1
ASSAGTAIIGSNTGELF	TRBV6-1	TRBJ2-2
ASNGQGVENYGYT	TRBV19	TRBJ1-2
ASSLEGADNQPQH	TRBV5-1	TRBJ1-5
ASSPEGQAHSHLH	TRBV5-4	TRBJ1-6
ASSSTVLYEQY	TRBV19	TRBJ2-7
AINPRGSANYGYT	TRBV28	TRBJ1-2
ASSSRVNYGYT	TRBV7-8	TRBJ1-2
ASSRTGVRSETQY	TRBV11-3	TRBJ2-5
ASSADTGAIF	TRBV7-9	TRBJ2-7
ASSGQSQETQY	TRBV10-2	TRBJ2-5
ASSQPSGANVLT	TRBV4-1	TRBJ2-6
ASWGGGRGNTEAF	TRBV6-5	TRBJ1-1
ASSQDGTVTAGNTIY	TRBV4-3	TRBJ1-3
ATSREDGGGETQY	TRBV15	TRBJ2-5
ASGFGTANEKLF	TRBV12-5	TRBJ1-4
ASSSGFAEQF	TRBV6-5	TRBJ2-1
ASSTPLKGEQY	TRBV6-5	TRBJ2-7
ATSDPPGLAGAGEQY	TRBV24-1	TRBJ2-7
ASNGDRGNNSPLH	TRBV2	TRBJ1-6
ASMGLGLYNEQF	TRBV19	TRBJ2-1
ASSGQTGGTEAF	TRBV7-2	TRBJ1-1
ASSAAITGREQY	TRBV6-1	TRBJ2-7
ASQGVGFNYGYT	TRBV28	TRBJ1-2
ASSPGQGILAKNIQY	TRBV5-1	TRBJ2-4
ASSTGTVFSPLH	TRBV19	TRBJ1-6
ASTPPPGTQPQH	TRBV6-6	TRBJ1-5
ASSAPDSFGARVGYGYT	TRBV7-9	TRBJ1-2
ASSATGFNEQF	TRBV7-3	TRBJ2-1
ASSQVGGSGNTIY	TRBV3-1/TRBV3-2	TRBJ1-3
ASSPLAASAKNIQY	TRBV18	TRBJ2-4
AINTGQGFDEQY	TRBV6-5	TRBJ2-7
ASSLDSDWPQH	TRBV27	TRBJ1-5